These 27 T cell receptor beta chains originate from one sample sequenced in a study of cytomegalovirus exposure and HLA in healthy donors. Use of 60 Vbeta and 13 Jbeta primers characterized the PCR. TCRdb's table, derived via immunoSEQ multiplex PCR, lists solely in-frame clones and lacks some. Counted here are under 150,000 clones, around 83% occurring once; the ten biggest clones make up 1.2%. The material sequenced was PBMCs. All receptors derive from a girl aged 2-10 years in good health and CMV-seronegative.

J is TRBJ2-7 and V is TRBV2, with 15 bases aligning to TRBD2. Germline CDR1 is SNHLY and CDR2 is FYNNEI. The CDR3 loop spans 16 amino acids. The ends lost 4 bases at V and 6 bases at J; junction bases unmatched: 7. The CDR3 DNA sequence: TGTGCCAGCAGTGGGGTAGGACTAGCGGGGGGGCGCGAGCAGTACTTC. Translation: CASSGVGLAGGREQYF.

This chain links TRBV28 with TRBJ2-1, with a possible D match to TRBD2 (6 bases). This CDR3 contains 15 residues. Looked up from germline, CDR1 is MDHEN and CDR2 is SYDVKM. V was cut by 8 bases and J by 5 bases, with 19 bases left in between. The CDR3 sequence: CASGAHGGQDNEQFF. CDR3 DNA sequence: TGTGCCAGCGGTGCTCACGGGGGTCAGGACAATGAGCAGTTCTTC.

As for this clone: Other DNA sequences in this specimen translate into the identical CDR3. CDR3 DNA: TGTGCCAGCAGCTTGGCGGGGCAGGGGTCCGCAGATACGCAGTATTTT. Residues: CASSLAGQGSADTQYF. V usage is TRBV5-4 and J usage is TRBJ2-3; perhaps TRBD1 as D (6 bases). The CDR3 contains 16 residues. V lost 0 bases and J 4 bases, leaving 15 bases between the germline ends. The V gene's germline CDR1 is SGHNT and CDR2 YYREEE (reference sequence).

V gene TRBV4-1 combines with J gene TRBJ2-2; 11 bases are a match to TRBD2. From germline, CDR1 is MGHRA and CDR2 YSYEKL. After removal of 0 bases from V and 7 bases from J, the junction contained 4 bases not matched to a gene. This CDR3 comprises 16 residues. DNA for the CDR3: TGCGCCAGCAGCCAAGATCCTAGCGGGGGGATCGGGGAGCTGTTTTTT. Translated: CASSQDPSGGIGELFF.

V gene TRBV5-4 combines with J gene TRBJ2-1; 8 positions match TRBD2. The V gene's germline CDR1 is SGHNT and CDR2 YYREEE (reference sequence). V dropped 0 bases and J dropped 8; count of bases not matched to a gene: 7. The CDR3 extends over 15 amino acids. Written as DNA, the CDR3 is TGTGCCAGCAGCTTGGGAAGCGGGAGTGTCTATGAGCAGTTCTTC. As protein: CASSLGSGSVYEQFF.

This chain joins TRBV19 and TRBJ2-7, with D maybe TRBD1 (7 bases). The CDR3 runs to 13 residues. Trimming shortened V by 5 bases and J by 7 bases, and 15 bases separated the two germline ends. From germline, CDR1 is LNHDA and CDR2 SQIVND (reference sequence). The DNA for the CDR3 is TGTGCCAGTAGTCCCCGGGACAGCGGGGAGCAGTACTTC. Protein: CASSPRDSGEQYF.

The V gene is TRBV11-3, the J gene TRBJ2-7; 13 nucleotides agree with TRBD2. V was pared by 5 bases and J by 2 bases, with 3 bases of the junction left unmatched. Germline values: CDR1 SGHNT, CDR2 YENEEA. This CDR3 region has 15 residues. The CDR3 DNA follows: TGTGCCAGCAGCCCGGGACTAGCGGGGACCTACGAGCAGTACTTC. Its translation is CASSPGLAGTYEQYF.

V and J are TRBV28 and TRBJ2-1; D might be TRBD2 (6 bases). CDR3 length equals 16 residues. CDR1 and CDR2 (germline): MDHEN, SYDVKM. The V gene lost 6 bases and the J gene lost 0 bases, with 15 bases spanning the gap. In nucleotides, the CDR3 is TGTGCCAGCAGCCGTCCGGGAGCAAGCTCCTACAATGAGCAGTTCTTC. Protein: CASSRPGASSYNEQFF.

The rearrangement uses TRBV5-4 and TRBJ2-7; 7 nucleotides match TRBD1. This CDR3 comprises 16 residues. Unmatched junction bases numbered 10, after V lost 4 bases and J lost 0 bases. Germline V gene data show CDR1 as SGHNT and CDR2 as YYREEE (reference sequence). CDR3 amino acids: CASSPGTARSSYEQYF. CDR3 DNA: TGTGCCAGCAGCCCAGGGACAGCCAGGAGCTCCTACGAGCAGTACTTC.

The V and J genes are TRBV6-5 and TRBJ1-1; D possibly corresponds to TRBD1 (6 bases). V lost 6 bases, J lost 2 bases, and 13 bases lay in between. The germline CDR1 and CDR2 sequences are MNHEY and SVGAGI. The CDR3 covers 14 residues. The CDR3 nucleotides are TGTGCCAGCAGCTGGAAACAGGGAAACACTGAAGCTTTCTTT. It yields the protein CASSWKQGNTEAFF.

Only one count was recorded for this clone. The genes are TRBV28 and TRBJ1-2; the match to TRBD1 covers 8 bases. This CDR3 is built from 14 residues. With V trimmed by 3 bases and J by 8 bases, 8 bases remained unmatched. CDR1 and CDR2 (germline): MDHEN, SYDVKM. CDR3 coding DNA: TGTGCCAGCAGTTTTCCGGGACAGGTCGGCGGCTACACCTTC. This translates into CASSFPGQVGGYTF.

The gene calls are TRBV28 and TRBJ1-5; 8 bases are a match to TRBD1. Germline CDR1 MDHEN, CDR2 SYDVKM. V lost 3 bases to trimming and J lost 7 bases; unmatched junction nucleotides: 5. The CDR3 is 14 amino acids. The CDR3 is CASSFGQGFQPQHF. CDR3 DNA: TGTGCCAGCAGTTTCGGACAGGGCTTCCAGCCCCAGCATTTT.

The chain recombines TRBV5-6 with TRBJ2-5; D possibly corresponds to TRBD2 (5 bases). Germline CDR1 and CDR2: SGHDT and YYEEEE. Trimming left V 1 base short and J 2 bases short, with 9 bases between. This CDR3 contains 14 residues. In DNA, the CDR3 is TGTGCCAGCAGCTTGCCCGGGGTGCAAGAGACCCAGTACTTC. Its translation is CASSLPGVQETQYF.

The genes are TRBV9 and TRBJ1-6; a possible D gene is TRBD1 (5 bases). V was clipped by 1 base and J by 10 bases, with 12 bases between them. The CDR3 totals 14 residues. Germline-derived CDR1 and CDR2 are SGDLS and YYNGEE. The CDR3 is CASSVYRSDSPLHF. The CDR3 DNA is TGTGCCAGCAGCGTATACAGGTCGGACTCACCCCTCCACTTT.

Concerning this clone itself: The same CDR3 is also encoded by other DNA sequences in this sample. The chain couples TRBV5-1 to TRBJ2-5; no clear D. V gave up 3 bases and J gave up 4 bases, with 7 bases separating them. This CDR3 region has 12 residues. The germline V gene has CDR1 SGHRS and CDR2 YFSETQ. CDR3 coding DNA: TGCGCCAGCAGCTACCCGGGAGAGACCCAGTACTTC. Amino acids: CASSYPGETQYF.

V usage is TRBV7-3 and J usage is TRBJ1-1; the D gene is possibly TRBD1 (5 bases). Germline V gene lookup returns CDR1 SGHTA and CDR2 FQGTGA. The CDR3 contains 14 residues. V was cut by 3 bases and J by 4 bases, with 12 bases left in between. CDR3 residues: CASSLEGMVTEAFF. The CDR3 nucleotides are TGTGCCAGCAGCTTGGAGGGGATGGTCACTGAAGCTTTCTTT.

This rearrangement joins TRBV27 to TRBJ1-2, with 7 bases that match TRBD1. CDR1 and CDR2 from the germline V gene are MNHEY and SMNVEV (reference sequence). The junction had 3 bases not matched to a gene; V was cut back by 0 bases and J by 5 bases. This CDR3 spans 14 amino acids. The CDR3 protein is CASSLSPTGYGYTF. CDR3 in DNA: TGTGCCAGCAGTTTATCTCCGACAGGGTATGGCTACACCTTC.

This chain connects TRBV2 to TRBJ2-1; 9 bases align to TRBD1. Germline V gives CDR1 SNHLY, CDR2 FYNNEI. The V and J ends lost 6 bases and 6 bases, in that order; junction bases with no gene match: 6. The CDR3 is made up of 14 amino acids. The DNA of the CDR3 is TGTGCCAGCAGCCCGGGACAGGGCAGCAATGAGCAGTTCTTC. Residues: CASSPGQGSNEQFF.

This chain connects TRBV6-5 to TRBJ2-7, with a weak D call TRBD1 (5 bases). The V and J ends lost 4 bases and 4 bases respectively, with 8 bases between them. The CDR3 loop spans 12 amino acids. Germline assignment: CDR1 MNHEY and CDR2 SVGAGI. The CDR3 DNA is TGTGCCAGCAGTTTAGCAGGGTACGAGCAGTACTTC. Translated: CASSLAGYEQYF.

The V call is TRBV7-2, the J call TRBJ1-1; D unresolved. The CDR3 extends over 13 amino acids. The V end lost 6 bases, the J end lost 4 bases, and 12 bases lay between the germline ends. Germline values: CDR1 SGHTA, CDR2 FQGNSA. The CDR3 DNA reads TGTGCCAGCAGGGAACCGGGTTCCACTGAAGCTTTCTTT. Amino acids: CASREPGSTEAFF.

The chain has TRBV7-2 and TRBJ2-1; 13 bases are shared with TRBD2. With 5 bases clipped from V and 4 bases from J, the junction kept 5 bases outside the gene matches. This CDR3 is 16 amino acids long. Germline-derived CDR1 and CDR2 are SGHTA and FQGNSA. The CDR3 spells CASSPPGLAGYNEQFF. CDR3 DNA: TGTGCCAGCAGCCCCCCGGGACTAGCGGGGTACAATGAGCAGTTCTTC.

This chain joins TRBV5-4 and TRBJ2-1; D is perhaps TRBD2 (6 bases). The V end lost 0 bases, the J end lost 8 bases, and 12 bases lay between the germline ends. CDR1 is SGHNT and CDR2 is YYREEE in the germline V gene (reference sequence). This CDR3 has 14 residues. CDR3: CASSLAGVRDEQFF. CDR3 sequence (DNA): TGTGCCAGCAGCTTGGCGGGAGTGAGGGATGAGCAGTTCTTC. Full variable domain (missing parts from reference TRBV5-4 and TRBJ2-1): ETGVTQSPTHLIKTRGQQVTLRCSSQSGHNTVSWYQQALGQGPQFIFQYYREEENGRGNFPPRFSGLQFPNYSSELNVNALELDDSALYLCASSLAGVRDEQFFGPGTRLTVL.

The chain is built from TRBV10-3 and TRBJ2-7, with D tentatively TRBD1 (6 bases). V dropped 2 bases and J dropped 2 bases, with 13 bases sitting between them. This CDR3 contains 15 residues. Germline CDR1 and CDR2: ENHRY and SYGVKD. The CDR3 bases are TGTGCCATCAGTGAGGCCCCCAGGGGAACCTACGAGCAGTACTTC. It encodes CAISEAPRGTYEQYF.

The chain links TRBV7-9 to TRBJ2-1; no clear D. CDR1 and CDR2 (germline): SEHNR, FQNEAQ (reference sequence). Trimming left V 2 bases short and J 2 bases short, with 7 bases between. This CDR3 comprises 14 residues. The CDR3 sequence is CASSLLRAYNEQFF. For the CDR3, the DNA is TGTGCCAGCAGCTTACTCCGGGCCTACAATGAGCAGTTCTTC.

The chain combines TRBV5-1 with TRBJ1-1; no definite D call. Trimming left V 0 bases short and J 3 bases short, with 12 bases between. The germline V gene encodes CDR1 SGHRS and CDR2 YFSETQ. The CDR3 contains 15 residues. The CDR3 sequence: CASSLDEGLDTEAFF. For the CDR3, the DNA is TGCGCCAGCAGCTTGGATGAGGGTCTGGACACTGAAGCTTTCTTT. The full variable domain, its missing parts supplied by reference TRBV5-1 and TRBJ1-1, is KAGVTQTPRYLIKTRGQQVTLSCSPISGHRSVSWYQQTPGQGLQFLFEYFSETQRNKGNFPGRFSGRQFSNSRSEMNVSTLELGDSALYLCASSLDEGLDTEAFFGQGTRLTVV.

The gene calls are TRBV6-1 and TRBJ1-1; no definite D call. This CDR3 is built from 15 residues. V lost 2 bases and J lost 4, with 14 bases in between. Per germline, CDR1 MNHNS and CDR2 SASEGT. The CDR3 region is CASSEFFQIGTEAFF. CDR3 DNA sequence: TGTGCCAGCAGTGAATTTTTCCAAATCGGCACTGAAGCTTTCTTT.

This clone has just one count. This chain connects TRBV10-3 to TRBJ1-3, with 7 bases fitting TRBD1. The CDR3 has 15 amino acids. The germline gives CDR1 ENHRY, CDR2 SYGVKD. Trimming cost V 8 bases and J 0 bases; bases outside gene matches: 7. Here the CDR3 DNA reads TGTGCCATCGGAGGGGGCCCCACCTCTGGAAACACCATATATTTT. Translated, it gives CAIGGGPTSGNTIYF.